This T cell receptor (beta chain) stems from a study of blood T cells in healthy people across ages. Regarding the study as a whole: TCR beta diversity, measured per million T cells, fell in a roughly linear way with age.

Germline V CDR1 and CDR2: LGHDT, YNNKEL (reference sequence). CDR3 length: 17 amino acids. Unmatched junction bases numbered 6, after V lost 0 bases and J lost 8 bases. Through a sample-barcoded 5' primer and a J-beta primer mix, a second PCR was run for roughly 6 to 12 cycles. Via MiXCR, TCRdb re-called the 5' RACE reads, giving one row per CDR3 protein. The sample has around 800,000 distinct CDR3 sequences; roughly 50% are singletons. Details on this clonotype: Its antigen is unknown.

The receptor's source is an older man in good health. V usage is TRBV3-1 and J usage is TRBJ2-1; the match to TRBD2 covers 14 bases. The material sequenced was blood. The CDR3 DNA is TGTGCCAGCAGCCAAGAGGTGACTAGCGGGAGGGGCTATGAGCAGTTCTTC. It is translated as CASSQEVTSGRGYEQFF.